The source of this TCR beta chain is a study of shared clonotypes between healthy human individuals. About the research overall: Aged 18 to 49, the donors were two women and a few men.

The assay was carried out at the deep level. On sorted subsets, replicate PCRs used about 180 ng DNA, or approximately 33,000 T cell genomes. The table came from immunoSEQ multiplex PCR; TCRdb's copy has only in-frame clones and leaves some out. The top ten hold around 0.12% of the sample, which has hundreds of thousands of clones, roughly 96% seen once. CD45RO-negative, CCR7-positively selected cells formed the naive CD8 fraction, excluding terminally differentiated effector memory CD45RA+ cells. Germline lookup yields CDR1 SGDLS and CDR2 YYNGEE. The CDR3 loop spans 15 amino acids. Trimming took off 0 bases at V and 8 bases at J, with 15 bases between the two ends.

The rearrangement uses TRBV9 and TRBJ2-1; maybe TRBD1 (5 bases). Material for sequencing was naive CD8+ T cells sorted from blood. This sequence was found in a woman in her twenties or thirties in good health. The CDR3 region is CASSVASLWGYEQFF. For the CDR3, the DNA is TGTGCCAGCAGCGTAGCTTCCCTCTGGGGCTATGAGCAGTTCTTC.